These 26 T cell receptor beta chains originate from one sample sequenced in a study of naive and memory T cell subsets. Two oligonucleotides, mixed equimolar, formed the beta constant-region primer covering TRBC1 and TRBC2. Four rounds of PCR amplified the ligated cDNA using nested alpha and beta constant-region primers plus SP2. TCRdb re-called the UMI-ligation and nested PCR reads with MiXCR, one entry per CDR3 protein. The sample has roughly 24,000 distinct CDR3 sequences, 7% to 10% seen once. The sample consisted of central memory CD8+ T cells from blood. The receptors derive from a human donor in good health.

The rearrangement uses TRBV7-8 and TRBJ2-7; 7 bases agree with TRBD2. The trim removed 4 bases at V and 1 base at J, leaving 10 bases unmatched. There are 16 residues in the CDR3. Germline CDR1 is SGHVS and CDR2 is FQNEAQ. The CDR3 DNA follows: TGTGCCAGCAGCTCCATTGCGGGGGATCTATCCTACGAGCAGTACTTC. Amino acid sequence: CASSSIAGDLSYEQYF.

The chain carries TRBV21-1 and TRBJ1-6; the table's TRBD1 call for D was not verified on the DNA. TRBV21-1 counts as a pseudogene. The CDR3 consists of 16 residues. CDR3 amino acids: CASSKVGQGDNSPLHF. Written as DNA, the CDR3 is TGTGCCAGCAGCAAAGTGGGACAGGGAGATAATTCACCCCTCCACTTT.

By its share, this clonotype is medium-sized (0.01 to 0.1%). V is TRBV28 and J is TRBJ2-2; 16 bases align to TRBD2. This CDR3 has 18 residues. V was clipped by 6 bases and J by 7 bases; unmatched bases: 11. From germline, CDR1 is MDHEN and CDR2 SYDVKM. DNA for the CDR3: TGTGCCAGCAGCCCCGGGACTAGCGGGAGGGCCTATAGCGGGGAGCTGTTTTTT. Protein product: CASSPGTSGRAYSGELFF.

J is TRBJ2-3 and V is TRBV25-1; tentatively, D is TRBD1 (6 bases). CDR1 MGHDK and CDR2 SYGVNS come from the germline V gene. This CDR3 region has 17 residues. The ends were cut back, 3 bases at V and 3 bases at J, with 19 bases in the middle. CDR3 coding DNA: TGTGCCAGCAGTGAGGGGTACAGACAGGAAAATACAGATACGCAGTATTTT. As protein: CASSEGYRQENTDTQYF.

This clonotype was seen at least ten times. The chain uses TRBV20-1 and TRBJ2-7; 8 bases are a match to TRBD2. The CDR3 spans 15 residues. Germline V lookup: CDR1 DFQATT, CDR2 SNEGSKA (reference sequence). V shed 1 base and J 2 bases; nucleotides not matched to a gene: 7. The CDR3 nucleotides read TGCAGTGCTAGAGCTATAGAGCGGGAGACCTACGAGCAGTACTTC. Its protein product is CSARAIERETYEQYF.

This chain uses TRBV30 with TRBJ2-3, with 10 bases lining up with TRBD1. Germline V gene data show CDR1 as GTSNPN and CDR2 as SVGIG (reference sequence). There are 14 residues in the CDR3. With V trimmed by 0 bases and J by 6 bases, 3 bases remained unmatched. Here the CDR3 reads CAWSVTGGADTQYF. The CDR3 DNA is TGTGCCTGGAGTGTGACAGGGGGCGCGGATACGCAGTATTTT. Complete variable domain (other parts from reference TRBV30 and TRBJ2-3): SQTIHQWPATLVQPVGSPLSLECTVEGTSNPNLYWYRQAAGRGLQLLFYSVGIGQISSEVPQNLSASRPQDRQFILSSKKLLLSDSGFYLCAWSVTGGADTQYFGPGTRLTVL.

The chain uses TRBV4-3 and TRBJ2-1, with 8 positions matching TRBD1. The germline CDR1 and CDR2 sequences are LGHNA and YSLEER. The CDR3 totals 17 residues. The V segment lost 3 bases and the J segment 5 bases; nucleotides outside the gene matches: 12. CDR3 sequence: CASSQSSRTGFNNEQFF. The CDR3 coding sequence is TGCGCCAGCAGCCAGTCCTCCCGGACAGGGTTTAACAATGAGCAGTTCTTC.

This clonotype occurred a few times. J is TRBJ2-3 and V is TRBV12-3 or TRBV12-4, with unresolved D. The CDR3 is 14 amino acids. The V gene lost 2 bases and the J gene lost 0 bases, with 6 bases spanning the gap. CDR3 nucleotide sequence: TGTGCCAGCAGTTTATGGAATAGCACAGATACGCAGTATTTT. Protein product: CASSLWNSTDTQYF.

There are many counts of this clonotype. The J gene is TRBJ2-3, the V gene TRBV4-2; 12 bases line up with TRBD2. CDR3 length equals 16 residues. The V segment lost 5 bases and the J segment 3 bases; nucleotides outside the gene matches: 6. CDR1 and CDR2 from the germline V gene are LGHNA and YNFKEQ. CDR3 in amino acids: CASSSSLAGGTDTQYF. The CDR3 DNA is TGTGCCAGCAGCTCATCACTAGCGGGAGGAACAGATACGCAGTATTTT.

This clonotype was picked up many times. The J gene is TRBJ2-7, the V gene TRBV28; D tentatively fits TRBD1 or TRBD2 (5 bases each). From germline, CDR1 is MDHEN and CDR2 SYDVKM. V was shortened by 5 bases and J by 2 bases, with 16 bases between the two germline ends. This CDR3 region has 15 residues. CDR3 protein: CASSPRDAYTYEQYF. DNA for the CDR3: TGTGCCAGCAGTCCCCGGGACGCATACACCTACGAGCAGTACTTC.

The CDR3, as DNA: TGTGCCTGGTCCGACAGGGTTTACGAGCAGTACTTC. Translated, it gives CAWSDRVYEQYF. The chain employs TRBV30 and TRBJ2-7, with 7 bases matching TRBD1. The CDR3 covers 12 residues. Germline CDR1 reads GTSNPN; CDR2 reads SVGIG (reference sequence). V lost 5 bases to trimming and J lost 4 bases; unmatched junction nucleotides: 5. The full variable domain, its missing parts supplied by reference TRBV30 and TRBJ2-7, is SQTIHQWPATLVQPVGSPLSLECTVEGTSNPNLYWYRQAAGRGLQLLFYSVGIGQISSEVPQNLSASRPQDRQFILSSKKLLLSDSGFYLCAWSDRVYEQYFGPGTRLTVT.

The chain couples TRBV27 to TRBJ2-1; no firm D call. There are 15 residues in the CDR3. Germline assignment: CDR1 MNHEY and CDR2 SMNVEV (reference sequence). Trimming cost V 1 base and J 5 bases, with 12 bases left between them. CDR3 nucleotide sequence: TGTGCCAGCAGTTTATATGACCAGATAGACAATGAGCAGTTCTTC. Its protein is CASSLYDQIDNEQFF.

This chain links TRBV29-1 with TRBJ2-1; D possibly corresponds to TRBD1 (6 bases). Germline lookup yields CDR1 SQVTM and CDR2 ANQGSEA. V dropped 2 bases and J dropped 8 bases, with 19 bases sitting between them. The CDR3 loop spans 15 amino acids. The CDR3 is CSVESLIRQEDEQFF. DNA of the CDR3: TGCAGCGTTGAATCCCTTATCAGACAGGAGGATGAGCAGTTCTTC.

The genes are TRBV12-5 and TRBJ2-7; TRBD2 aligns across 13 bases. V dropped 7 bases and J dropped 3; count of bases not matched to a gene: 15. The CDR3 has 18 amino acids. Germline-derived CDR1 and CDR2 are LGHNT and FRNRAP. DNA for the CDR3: TGTGCTAGTGCCCTTCGGACTAGCGGGAGCGGGGTTTACTACGAGCAGTACTTC. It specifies CASALRTSGSGVYYEQYF.

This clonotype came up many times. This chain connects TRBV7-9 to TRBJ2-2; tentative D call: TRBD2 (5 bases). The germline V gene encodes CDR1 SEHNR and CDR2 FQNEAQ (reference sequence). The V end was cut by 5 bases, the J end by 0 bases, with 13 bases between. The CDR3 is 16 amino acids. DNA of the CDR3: TGTGCCAGCAGCCCCTTGCGGGTTGCGAACACCGGGGAGCTGTTTTTT. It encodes CASSPLRVANTGELFF.

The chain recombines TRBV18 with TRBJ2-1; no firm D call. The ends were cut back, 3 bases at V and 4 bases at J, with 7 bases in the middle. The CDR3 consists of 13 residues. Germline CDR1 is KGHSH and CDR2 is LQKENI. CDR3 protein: CASSPARYNEQFF. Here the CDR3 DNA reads TGTGCCAGCTCACCTGCAAGGTACAATGAGCAGTTCTTC. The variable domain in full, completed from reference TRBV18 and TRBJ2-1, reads NAGVMQNPRHLVRRRGQEARLRCSPMKGHSHVYWYRQLPEEGLKFMVYLQKENIIDESGMPKERFSAEFPKEGPSILRIQQVVRGDSAAYFCASSPARYNEQFFGPGTRLTVL.

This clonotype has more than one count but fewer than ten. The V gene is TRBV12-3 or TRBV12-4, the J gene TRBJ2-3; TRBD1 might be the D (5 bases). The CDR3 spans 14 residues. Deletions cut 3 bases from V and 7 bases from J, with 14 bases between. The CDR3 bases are TGTGCCAGCAGTTTCGCAGGGTTCCTAAATACGCAGTATTTT. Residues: CASSFAGFLNTQYF.

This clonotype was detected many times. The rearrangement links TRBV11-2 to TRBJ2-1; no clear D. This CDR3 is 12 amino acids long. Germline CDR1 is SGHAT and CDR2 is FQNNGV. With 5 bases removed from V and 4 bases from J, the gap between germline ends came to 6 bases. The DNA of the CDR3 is TGTGCCAGCAGCCCCCCGTACAATGAGCAGTTCTTC. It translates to CASSPPYNEQFF. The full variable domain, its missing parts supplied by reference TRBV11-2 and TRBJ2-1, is EAGVAQSPRYKIIEKRQSVAFWCNPISGHATLYWYQQILGQGPKLLIQFQNNGVVDDSQLPKDRFSAERLKGVDSTLKIQPAKLEDSAVYLCASSPPYNEQFFGPGTRLTVL.

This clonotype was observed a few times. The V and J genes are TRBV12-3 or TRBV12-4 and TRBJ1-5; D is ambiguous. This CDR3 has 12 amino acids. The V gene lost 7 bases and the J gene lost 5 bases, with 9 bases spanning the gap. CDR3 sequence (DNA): TGTGCCAGCAAGCGAGGTCATCAGCCCCAGCATTTT. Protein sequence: CASKRGHQPQHF.

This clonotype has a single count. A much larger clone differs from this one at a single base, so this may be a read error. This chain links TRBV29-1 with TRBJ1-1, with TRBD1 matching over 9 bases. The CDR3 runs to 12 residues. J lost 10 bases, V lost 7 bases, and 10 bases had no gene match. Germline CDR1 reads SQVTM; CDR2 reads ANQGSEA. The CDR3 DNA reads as TGCAGCGCTGCCGGGACAGGGTCTCCAGCTTTCTTT. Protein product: CSAAGTGSPAFF.

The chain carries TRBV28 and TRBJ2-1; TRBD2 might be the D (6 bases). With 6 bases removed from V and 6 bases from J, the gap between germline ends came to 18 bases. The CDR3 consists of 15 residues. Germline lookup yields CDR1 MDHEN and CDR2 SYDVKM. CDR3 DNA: TGTGCCAGCAGAGAACCCGGGACTGAAGTCAATGAGCAGTTCTTC. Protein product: CASREPGTEVNEQFF. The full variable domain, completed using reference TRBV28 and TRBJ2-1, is DVKVTQSSRYLVKRTGEKVFLECVQDMDHENMFWYRQDPGLGLRLIYFSYDVKMKEKGDIPEGYSVSREKKERFSLILESASTNQTSMYLCASREPGTEVNEQFFGPGTRLTVL.

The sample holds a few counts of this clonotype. This chain's CDR3 is CAIRGDGYYEQYF. In DNA, the CDR3 is TGTGCCATCAGAGGGGACGGGTACTACGAGCAGTACTTC. The rearrangement uses TRBV10-3 and TRBJ2-7; D could derive from TRBD1 or TRBD2 (5 bases each). This CDR3 region has 13 residues. Germline V gives CDR1 ENHRY, CDR2 SYGVKD. V was clipped by 6 bases and J by 3 bases, with 12 bases between them.

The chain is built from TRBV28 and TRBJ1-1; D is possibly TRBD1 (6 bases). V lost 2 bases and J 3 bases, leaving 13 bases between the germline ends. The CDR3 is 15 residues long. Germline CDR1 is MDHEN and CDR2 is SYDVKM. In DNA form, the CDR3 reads TGTGCCAGCAGTTTAAGCAACAGGGAGTACACTGAAGCTTTCTTT. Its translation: CASSLSNREYTEAFF. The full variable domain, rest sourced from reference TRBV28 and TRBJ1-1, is DVKVTQSSRYLVKRTGEKVFLECVQDMDHENMFWYRQDPGLGLRLIYFSYDVKMKEKGDIPEGYSVSREKKERFSLILESASTNQTSMYLCASSLSNREYTEAFFGQGTRLTVV.

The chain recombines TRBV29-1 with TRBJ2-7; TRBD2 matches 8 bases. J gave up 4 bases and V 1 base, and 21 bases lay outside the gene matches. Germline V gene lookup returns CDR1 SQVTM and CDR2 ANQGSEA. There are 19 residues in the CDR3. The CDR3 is CSVEGWSGLAGPTSYEQYF. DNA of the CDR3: TGCAGCGTTGAAGGGTGGAGCGGGCTAGCGGGCCCGACTTCATACGAGCAGTACTTC.

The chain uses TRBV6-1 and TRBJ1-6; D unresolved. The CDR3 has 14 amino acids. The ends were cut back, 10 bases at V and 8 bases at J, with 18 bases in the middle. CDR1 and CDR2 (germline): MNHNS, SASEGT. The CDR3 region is CATYFETDHSPLHF. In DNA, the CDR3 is TGTGCCACCTACTTTGAGACGGACCATTCACCCCTCCACTTT.

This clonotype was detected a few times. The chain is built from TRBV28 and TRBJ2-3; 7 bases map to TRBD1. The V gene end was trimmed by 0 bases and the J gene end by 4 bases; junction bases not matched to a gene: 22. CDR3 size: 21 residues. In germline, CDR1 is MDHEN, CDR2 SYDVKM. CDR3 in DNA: TGTGCCAGCAGTTTATGCTGCTTGAGAGAGGACCGGGACAGTGTTCCAGATACGCAGTATTTT. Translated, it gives CASSLCCLREDRDSVPDTQYF.